This TCR beta chain appears in the sequencing data of a study of regulatory T cells in long-lasting Graves disease. Study background: Persistent cases took antithyroid drugs over 5 years and stayed TSH receptor antibody positive.

CDR1 is SGHTA, CDR2 FQGNSA, per germline. Between the trimmed V and J ends, which lost 5 bases and 2 bases, there was a span of 13 bases. The length of the CDR3 is 14 residues. With iRepertoire HTBI primers and Arm-PCR of CDR3 regions, TCR beta libraries were built. TCRdb used MiXCR to reprocess the multiplex PCR reads, holding one entry per CDR3 protein. The sample shows approximately 690,000 distinct CDR3 sequences, 25% to 35% of them seen only once. Time point denoted: persistent/refractory GD, antithyroid drugs over 5 years with positive TRAb. The TCR library was made from RNA extracted from PBMCs. An endocrinology department in Xi'an, China, recruited the patients.

This receptor was identified in a female donor with Graves disease. V gene TRBV7-2 combines with J gene TRBJ2-7; D gene ambiguous. Specimen: peripheral blood mononuclear cells (PBMCs), collected when the disease was refractory, from a patient treated with antithyroid drugs. This chain's CDR3 is CASSPSAGPYEQYF. CDR3 nucleotide sequence: TGTGCCAGCAGCCCCTCTGCCGGGCCCTACGAGCAGTACTTC.